This entry describes one T cell receptor (beta chain). The specificity of this receptor is unknown. Base qualities are not provided; no much larger clone lies one nucleotide away. At diagnosis, tumor, uninvolved tumor-adjacent lung and peripheral blood were collected and then preserved as a mix of FFPE and fresh-frozen material. Blood samples were analyzed as peripheral blood mononuclear cells for TCR repertoire profiling. The CDR3 holds 15 amino acids from the cysteine to the phenylalanine. Only the CDR3 DNA is retained, 45 bases long and in frame from the first base. Looking up the germline V gene yields CDR1 KGHSY and CDR2 FQNENV. V gives up 5 bases and J gives up 6 bases, and the segment between their germline ends measures 17 bases. The data were obtained in a study of T cells in localized non-small cell lung cancer (dated by TCRdb to 2019 to 2021). Regarding the research as a whole: The study analyzed T cell repertoires of around 250 early-stage NSCLC patients, comparing tumors and uninvolved tumor-adjacent lungs. The cohort was made up of some 240 treatment-naive NSCLC patients whose localized lung tumors had been resected. The mean age of the NSCLC patients was roughly 70 years, with 130 or so men and 107 women. General findings and caveats noted by the study authors: Longer overall survival was associated with higher blood T cell density, whereas shorter survival was associated with higher adjacent-lung clonality. Uninvolved tumor-adjacent lung showed the highest T cell clonality, higher than tumor, which suggests more focused antigenic responses in the adjacent lung. Because multi-region sequencing of the tumors was not done, intratumor heterogeneity could not be ruled out. A median of approximately 62 of the top 100 tumor clones turned up in the paired uninvolved adjacent lung, and approximately 30 of those clones also ranked among the top 100 of that same adjacent lung. Because the study design was exploratory, TCR variables were selected using unadjusted p-values without false-discovery rate correction.

TCR beta CDR3 regions were sequenced from DNA using the immunoSEQ Assay. Concerning the study's data processing: To compute T cell density, TCR beta template counts were normalized to usable DNA, which was estimated by amplifying housekeeping genes. Richness was estimated with the preseqR package, extrapolating to 400,000 templates for PBMC samples and 120,000 templates for tissue samples. Clonality was defined as one minus Pielou's evenness. Tissue-enriched TCRs were identified through differential abundance testing performed on productive amino-acid clonotypes, with a minimum total count of 5 and an alpha of 0.1. The Jaccard Index and the Morisita Overlap Index were used to measure how much the repertoires overlapped between compartments. GLIPH grouped TCR beta CDR3s together with public tetramer-defined viral CDR3s, and a viral motif had to include at least three viral sequences and also show V-gene enrichment. TCRdb's version of the immuneACCESS table is confined to in-frame rearrangements and falls short of the full clone set. An unresolved V gene accounts for under half of the shortfall where checked; the remainder is of unknown origin. V, J and clone size are taken as reported in that table, and D and trimming were inferred from the DNA itself. This sample holds 55,000 to 65,000 clones; approximately 89% were observed only once. The top ten clones comprise less than 20% of the sample.

The sample here was peripheral blood, taken before any cancer treatment. This sequence originates from a man aged 35 to 69 with stage I lung adenocarcinoma. The chain uses TRBV16 and TRBJ2-1; a tentative D match to TRBD1 spans 5 bases. The DNA sequence follows: TGTGCCAGCAGCGCTCAGGGCGCGGTCCGCAATGAGCAGTTCTTC. It is translated as CASSAQGAVRNEQFF.